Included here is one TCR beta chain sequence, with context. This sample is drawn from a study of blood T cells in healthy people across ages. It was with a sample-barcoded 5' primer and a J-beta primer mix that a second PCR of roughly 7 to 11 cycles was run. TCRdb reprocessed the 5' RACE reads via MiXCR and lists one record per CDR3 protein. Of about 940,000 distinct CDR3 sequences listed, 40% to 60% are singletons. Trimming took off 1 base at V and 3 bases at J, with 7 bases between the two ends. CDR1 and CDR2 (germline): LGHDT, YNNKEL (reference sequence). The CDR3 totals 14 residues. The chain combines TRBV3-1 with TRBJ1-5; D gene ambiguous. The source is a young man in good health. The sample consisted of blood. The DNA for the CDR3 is TGTGCCAGCAGCCAAGCAGAATACAATCAGCCCCAGCATTTT. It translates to CASSQAEYNQPQHF.